These 10 T cell receptor beta chains share one sample of origin, sequenced in a study of a mutant IDH1 vaccine in newly diagnosed glioma. Assay used: immunoSEQ multiplex PCR; TCRdb lists only in-frame clones, some missing. The sample lists tens of thousands of clones; over 70% were seen once. The antigens for these receptors are not known. Time point specified: week 23, last vaccination. Topical imiquimod accompanied each vaccine dose, which consisted of 300 ug of mutant IDH1 20-mer peptide. Sequencing was performed on PBMCs, taken from a glioma patient whose treatment included an IDH1 peptide vaccine. Source of these receptors: a man aged 35 to 55 with glioma.

V usage is TRBV6-5 and J usage is TRBJ2-2; 9 positions agree with TRBD1. This CDR3 spans 16 amino acids. Germline assignment: CDR1 MNHEY and CDR2 SVGAGI. V lost 4 bases, J lost 4 bases, and 7 bases stayed unmatched. CDR3 protein: CASSLTGGSGTGELFF. The CDR3 bases are TGTGCCAGCAGTTTGACAGGGGGATCGGGCACCGGGGAGCTGTTTTTT.

The V call is TRBV5-8, the J call TRBJ2-2, with no clear D. This CDR3 comprises 14 residues. The germline V and J ends were trimmed by 0 bases and 5 bases, with 8 bases remaining between them. CDR1 is SGHTS, CDR2 YDEGEE, per germline. CDR3 region: CASSLAGSTGELFF. The CDR3 DNA sequence: TGTGCCAGCAGCTTGGCCGGGTCGACCGGGGAGCTGTTTTTT.

This clone appeared a few times. The V call is TRBV6-5, the J call TRBJ1-2; TRBD1 agrees at 9 bases. The CDR3 loop spans 14 amino acids. Trimming took 0 bases from V and 6 from J; bases not matched to a gene: 2. The germline V gene encodes CDR1 MNHEY and CDR2 SVGAGI. The CDR3 DNA follows: TGTGCCAGCAGTTACTCCGGGACAGGGAATGGCTACACCTTC. Translated: CASSYSGTGNGYTF.

The rearrangement joins TRBV10-3 to TRBJ1-1; D remains ambiguous. Germline V CDR1 and CDR2: ENHRY, SYGVKD. CDR3 size: 13 residues. Trimming shortened V by 3 bases and J by 4 bases, and 9 bases separated the two germline ends. The CDR3 spells CAISELEITEAFF. The CDR3 region has the DNA TGTGCCATCAGTGAATTAGAAATCACTGAAGCTTTCTTT.

The rearrangement uses TRBV7-2 and TRBJ2-5; D might be TRBD1 (6 bases). V lost 4 bases and J lost 2, with 8 bases in between. CDR3 length: 13 residues. Per germline, CDR1 SGHTA and CDR2 FQGNSA. CDR3 DNA: TGTGCCAGCAGCTCCGACAGGCAAGAGACCCAGTACTTC. It encodes CASSSDRQETQYF.

This clone ranks as medium-sized (0.01 to 0.1%). The chain couples TRBV30 to TRBJ1-4; 9 bases map to TRBD1. Germline V gene lookup returns CDR1 GTSNPN and CDR2 SVGIG (reference sequence). The CDR3 sequence is 15 residues long. V lost 4 bases to trimming and J lost 7 bases; unmatched junction nucleotides: 10. CDR3 amino acids: CAWTSRTGESEKLFF. The CDR3 DNA follows: TGTGCCTGGACCAGTCGGACAGGGGAAAGTGAAAAACTGTTTTTT.

V usage is TRBV4-2 and J usage is TRBJ2-3; 12 bases map to TRBD2. The CDR3 extends over 17 amino acids. Trimming at V came to 4 bases and at J to 2 bases, leaving 7 bases not matched to a gene. Germline CDR1 reads LGHNA; CDR2 reads YNFKEQ. CDR3 in amino acids: CASSPHWTSGATDTQYF. In DNA, the CDR3 is TGTGCCAGCAGCCCACACTGGACTAGCGGGGCCACAGATACGCAGTATTTT.

The chain recombines TRBV11-2 with TRBJ1-2, with 7 bases that match TRBD1. Germline V CDR1 and CDR2: SGHAT, FQNNGV. Trimming cost V 5 bases and J 7 bases; bases outside gene matches: 13. This CDR3 is built from 15 residues. CDR3 loop: CASSTRQGLASGYTF. In DNA form, the CDR3 reads TGTGCCAGCAGCACACGACAGGGCCTCGCCTCTGGCTACACCTTC. The complete variable domain, with remaining parts taken from reference TRBV11-2 and TRBJ1-2, reads EAGVAQSPRYKIIEKRQSVAFWCNPISGHATLYWYQQILGQGPKLLIQFQNNGVVDDSQLPKDRFSAERLKGVDSTLKIQPAKLEDSAVYLCASSTRQGLASGYTFGSGTRLTVV.

The chain uses TRBV6-6 and TRBJ2-7; TRBD1 matches at 7 bases. V dropped 0 bases and J dropped 0; count of bases not matched to a gene: 5. CDR1 and CDR2 from the germline V gene are MNHNY and SVGAGI (reference sequence). This CDR3 is 16 amino acids long. In DNA form, the CDR3 reads TGTGCCAGCAGTTACTCAACAGGGGACAGCTCCTACGAGCAGTACTTC. Protein: CASSYSTGDSSYEQYF.

V usage is TRBV30 and J usage is TRBJ2-7; TRBD2 matches at 7 bases. Trimming at V came to 3 bases and at J to 2 bases, leaving 10 bases not matched to a gene. Germline-derived CDR1 and CDR2 are GTSNPN and SVGIG (reference sequence). This CDR3 has 15 amino acids. CDR3 region: CAWSIFSGTPYEQYF. For the CDR3, the DNA is TGTGCCTGGAGCATCTTCAGCGGGACCCCCTACGAGCAGTACTTC. Together with reference TRBV30 and TRBJ2-7, the CDR3 gives the full variable domain: SQTIHQWPATLVQPVGSPLSLECTVEGTSNPNLYWYRQAAGRGLQLLFYSVGIGQISSEVPQNLSASRPQDRQFILSSKKLLLSDSGFYLCAWSIFSGTPYEQYFGPGTRLTVT.